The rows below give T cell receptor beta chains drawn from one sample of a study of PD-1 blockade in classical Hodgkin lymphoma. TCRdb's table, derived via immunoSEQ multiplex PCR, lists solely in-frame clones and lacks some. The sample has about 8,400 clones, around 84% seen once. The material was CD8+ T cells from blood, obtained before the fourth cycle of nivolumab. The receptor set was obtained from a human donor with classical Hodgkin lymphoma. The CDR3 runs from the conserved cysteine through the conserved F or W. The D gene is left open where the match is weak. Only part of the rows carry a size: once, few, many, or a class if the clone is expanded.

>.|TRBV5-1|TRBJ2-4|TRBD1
CASSLEGQDPLNIQYF
TGCGCCAGCAGCTTGGAAGGACAGGACCCCCTAAACATTCAGTACTTC
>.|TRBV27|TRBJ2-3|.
CASSLSKPWSTDTQYF
TGTGCCAGCAGTTTATCGAAACCCTGGAGCACAGATACGCAGTATTTT
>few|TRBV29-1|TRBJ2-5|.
CSVLPFSGGPQETQYF
TGCAGCGTGCTTCCTTTCTCGGGGGGCCCCCAAGAGACCCAGTACTTC
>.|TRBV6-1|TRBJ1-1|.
CASSEALLVGISNTEAFF
TGTGCCAGCAGTGAAGCGCTATTGGTTGGGATCTCGAACACTGAAGCTTTCTTT
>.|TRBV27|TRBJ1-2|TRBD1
CASRQGVEGYTF
TGTGCCAGTCGACAGGGGGTGGAGGGCTACACCTTC
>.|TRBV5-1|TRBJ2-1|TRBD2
CASSRFAAGDLNEQFF
TGCGCCAGCAGTCGCTTCGCGGCGGGGGACCTCAATGAGCAGTTCTTC
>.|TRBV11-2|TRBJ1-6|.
CASSLSLWVANSPLHF
TGTGCCAGCAGCTTGAGCCTGTGGGTTGCAAATTCACCCCTCCACTTT
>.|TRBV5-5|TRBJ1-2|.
CASSSWFSSNPYGYTF
TGTGCCAGCAGCTCTTGGTTTTCCTCTAACCCCTATGGCTACACCTTC
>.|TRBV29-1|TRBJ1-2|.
CSVEDLYGYTF
TGCAGCGTTGAAGACCTGTATGGCTACACCTTC
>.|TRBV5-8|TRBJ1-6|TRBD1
CASSADRDSPLHF
TGTGCCAGCAGCGCGGACAGGGATTCACCCCTCCACTTT
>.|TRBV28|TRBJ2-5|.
CASSSLQSYNNQETQYF
TGTGCCAGCAGTTCCCTGCAGAGCTACAACAACCAAGAGACCCAGTACTTC
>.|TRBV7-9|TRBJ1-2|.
CASSPGGSYGYTF
TGTGCCAGCAGCCCGGGGGGCAGCTATGGCTACACCTTC
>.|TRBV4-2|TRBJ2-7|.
CASSQEVSSEQYF
TGTGCCAGCAGCCAAGAAGTTTCGTCCGAGCAGTACTTC
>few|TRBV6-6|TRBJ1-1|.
CASSEVGQNTEAFF
TGTGCCAGCAGTGAGGTCGGACAGAACACTGAAGCTTTCTTT
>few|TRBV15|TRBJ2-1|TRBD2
CATSRAGGPYNEQFF
TGTGCCACCAGCAGAGCGGGGGGGCCCTACAATGAGCAGTTCTTC
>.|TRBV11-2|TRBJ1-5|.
CATLRARRIGESYQPQHF
TGTGCCACCCTCCGGGCAAGGCGGATCGGTGAGTCGTATCAGCCCCAGCATTTT
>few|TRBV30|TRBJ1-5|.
CAWSSEAPNQPQHF
TGTGCCTGGAGTTCCGAGGCCCCCAATCAGCCCCAGCATTTT